This T cell receptor beta chain appears in the sequencing data of a study of cytomegalovirus exposure and HLA in healthy donors. There are 17 residues in the CDR3. Trimming took off 1 base at V and 4 bases at J, with 16 bases between the two ends. Germline CDR1 reads LGHNT; CDR2 reads FRNRAP. Use of 60 Vbeta and 13 Jbeta primers characterized the PCR. Data came from immunoSEQ multiplex PCR; TCRdb stores just in-frame clones and leaves some out. This sample has 200,000 or so clones; about 90% occur once, and the top ten carry 0.2% to 0.3%. The receptor's source is a girl less than two years old in good health and CMV-seronegative. The source material was PBMCs. The rearrangement links TRBV12-5 to TRBJ2-2; D possibly corresponds to TRBD1 (6 bases). CDR3 region: CASGLDRVWTPTGELFF. The CDR3, as DNA: TGTGCTAGTGGTTTGGACAGGGTTTGGACGCCCACCGGGGAGCTGTTTTTT. Combining the CDR3 with reference TRBV12-5 and TRBJ2-2 gives the whole variable domain DARVTQTPRHKVTEMGQEVTMRCQPILGHNTVFWYRQTMMQGLELLAYFRNRAPLDDSGMPKDRFSAEMPDATLATLKIQPSEPRDSAVYFCASGLDRVWTPTGELFFGEGSRLTVL.